This T cell receptor beta chain was recovered during a study of T-cell reconstitution after alpha-beta-depleted transplantation in children. Preparing the TCRbeta library involved the use of unique molecular identifiers. Using its own MiXCR run on the PCR reads, TCRdb lists one record per CDR3 protein. The sample lists about 200,000 distinct CDR3 sequences, approximately 8% seen once, with 35% in the top ten. V trimming: 2 bases; J trimming: 4 bases; junction bases outside the gene matches: 4. Per the germline V gene, CDR1 is MRHNA and CDR2 is SNTAGT. This CDR3 spans 14 amino acids. Only a few counts were recorded for this clonotype. Its antigen is unknown. Study-wide results and limits: Certain patients had high TCRbeta diversity at day 60, and it came from recipient T cells and thymic progenitors that survived. Expanded graft clones numbering several hundred reportedly gave rise to alpha-beta T cells about two months after transplant. T-cell counts and diversity at one year following transplant were attributed mainly to newly produced T cells.

V is TRBV6-4 and J is TRBJ1-1; 7 bases are a match to TRBD1. The sequence was collected from a male patient aged 2 to 10 who had a stem cell transplant for acute myeloid leukemia, so the T cells may come from the graft donor. The material sequenced was PBMCs, mostly from graft donor cells, taken 360 days after TCRalphabeta/CD19-depleted stem cell transplant. This CDR3 reads CASSDEGAVTEAFF. In DNA form, the CDR3 reads TGTGCCAGCAGTGACGAGGGGGCGGTCACTGAAGCTTTCTTT.